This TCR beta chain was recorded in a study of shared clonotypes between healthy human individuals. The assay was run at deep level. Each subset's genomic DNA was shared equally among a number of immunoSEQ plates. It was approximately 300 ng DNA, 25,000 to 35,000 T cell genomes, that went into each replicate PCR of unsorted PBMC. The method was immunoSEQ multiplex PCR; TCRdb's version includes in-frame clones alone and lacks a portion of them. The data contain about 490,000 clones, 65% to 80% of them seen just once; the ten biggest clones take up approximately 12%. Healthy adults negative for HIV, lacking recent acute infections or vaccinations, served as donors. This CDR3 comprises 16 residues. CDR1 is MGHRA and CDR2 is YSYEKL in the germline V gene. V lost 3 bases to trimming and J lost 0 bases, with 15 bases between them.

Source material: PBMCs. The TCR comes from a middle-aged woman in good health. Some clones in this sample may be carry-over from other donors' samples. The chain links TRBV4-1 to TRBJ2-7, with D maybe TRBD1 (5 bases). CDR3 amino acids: CASSHDDSSLSYEQYF. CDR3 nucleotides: TGCGCCAGCAGCCACGATGACAGCAGCCTCTCCTACGAGCAGTACTTC.